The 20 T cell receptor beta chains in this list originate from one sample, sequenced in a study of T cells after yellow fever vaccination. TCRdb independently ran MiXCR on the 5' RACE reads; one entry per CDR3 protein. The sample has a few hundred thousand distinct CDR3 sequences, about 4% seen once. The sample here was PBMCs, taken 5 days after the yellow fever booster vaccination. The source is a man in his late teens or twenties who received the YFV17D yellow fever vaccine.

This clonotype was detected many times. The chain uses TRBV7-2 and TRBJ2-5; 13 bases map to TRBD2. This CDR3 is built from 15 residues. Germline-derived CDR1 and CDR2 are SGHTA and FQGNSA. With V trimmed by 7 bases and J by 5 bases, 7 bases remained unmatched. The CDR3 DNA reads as TGTGCCAGCATCAGACTAGCGGGGGGAGGTGAGACCCAGTACTTC. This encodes CASIRLAGGGETQYF.

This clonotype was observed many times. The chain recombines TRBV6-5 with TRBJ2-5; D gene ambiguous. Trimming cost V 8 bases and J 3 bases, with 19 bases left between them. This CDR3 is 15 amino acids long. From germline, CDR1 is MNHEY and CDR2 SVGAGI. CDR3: CASLYRIRVEETQYF. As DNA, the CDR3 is TGTGCCAGCCTTTATCGTATTAGGGTTGAAGAGACCCAGTACTTC.

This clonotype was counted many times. CDR3 in amino acids: CSALIETQYF. The CDR3 nucleotides are TGCAGCGCCTTAATAGAGACCCAGTACTTC. The chain recombines TRBV29-1 with TRBJ2-5; D ambiguous. There are 10 residues in the CDR3. Germline V gene sequence: CDR1 SQVTM, CDR2 ANQGSEA. Trimming stripped 7 bases from V and 4 bases from J, with 7 bases between.

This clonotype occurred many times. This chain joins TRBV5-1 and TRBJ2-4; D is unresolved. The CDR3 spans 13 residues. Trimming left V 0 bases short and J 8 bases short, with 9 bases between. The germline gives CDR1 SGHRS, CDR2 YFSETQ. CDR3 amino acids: CASSLVVRDIQYF. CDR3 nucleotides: TGCGCCAGCAGCTTGGTAGTCCGGGACATTCAGTACTTC.

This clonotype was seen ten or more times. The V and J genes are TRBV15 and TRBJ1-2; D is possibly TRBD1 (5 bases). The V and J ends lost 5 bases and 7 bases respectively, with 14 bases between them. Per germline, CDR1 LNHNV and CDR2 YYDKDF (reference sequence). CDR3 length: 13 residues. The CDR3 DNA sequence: TGTGCCACCAGCGGGACCGGGGTGGGTGGCTACACCTTC. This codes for CATSGTGVGGYTF.

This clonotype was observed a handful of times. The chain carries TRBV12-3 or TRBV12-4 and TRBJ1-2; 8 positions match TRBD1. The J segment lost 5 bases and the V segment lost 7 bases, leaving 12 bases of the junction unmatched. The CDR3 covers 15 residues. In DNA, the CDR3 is TGTGCCAGCACCACAGGGGGTGGGGCCCCTTATGGCTACACCTTC. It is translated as CASTTGGGAPYGYTF.

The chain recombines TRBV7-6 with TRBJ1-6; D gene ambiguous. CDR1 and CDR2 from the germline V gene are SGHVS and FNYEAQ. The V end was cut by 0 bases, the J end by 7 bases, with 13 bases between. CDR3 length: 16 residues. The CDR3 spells CASSLAGAGNNSPLHF. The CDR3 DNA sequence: TGTGCCAGCAGCTTAGCGGGTGCGGGGAACAATTCACCCCTCCACTTT.

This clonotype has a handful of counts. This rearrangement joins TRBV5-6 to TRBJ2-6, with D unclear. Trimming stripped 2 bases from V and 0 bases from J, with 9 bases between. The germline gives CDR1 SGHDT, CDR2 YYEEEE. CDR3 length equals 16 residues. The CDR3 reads CASSLLGFSGANVLTF. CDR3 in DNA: TGTGCCAGCAGCTTATTAGGATTCTCTGGGGCCAACGTCCTGACTTTC. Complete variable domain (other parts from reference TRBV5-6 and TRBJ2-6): DAGVTQSPTHLIKTRGQQVTLRCSPKSGHDTVSWYQQALGQGPQFIFQYYEEEERQRGNFPDRFSGHQFPNYSSELNVNALLLGDSALYLCASSLLGFSGANVLTFGAGSRLTVL.

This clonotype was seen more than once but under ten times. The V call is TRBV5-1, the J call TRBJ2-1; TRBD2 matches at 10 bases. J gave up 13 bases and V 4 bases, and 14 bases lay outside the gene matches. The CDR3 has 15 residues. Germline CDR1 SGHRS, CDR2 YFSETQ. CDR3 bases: TGCGCCAGCAGCCCCCAGCCAGCGGGGGGGCCCAAACAGTTCTTC. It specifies CASSPQPAGGPKQFF. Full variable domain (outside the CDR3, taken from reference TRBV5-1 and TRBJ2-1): KAGVTQTPRYLIKTRGQQVTLSCSPISGHRSVSWYQQTPGQGLQFLFEYFSETQRNKGNFPGRFSGRQFSNSRSEMNVSTLELGDSALYLCASSPQPAGGPKQFFGPGTRLTVL.

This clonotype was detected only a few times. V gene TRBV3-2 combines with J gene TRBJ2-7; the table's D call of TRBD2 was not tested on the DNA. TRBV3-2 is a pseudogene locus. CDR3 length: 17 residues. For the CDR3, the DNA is TGTGCCAGCAGCCAAGAAAGAGGGCAGCGGAGCTCCTACGAGCAGTACGTC. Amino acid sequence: CASSQERGQRSSYEQYV.

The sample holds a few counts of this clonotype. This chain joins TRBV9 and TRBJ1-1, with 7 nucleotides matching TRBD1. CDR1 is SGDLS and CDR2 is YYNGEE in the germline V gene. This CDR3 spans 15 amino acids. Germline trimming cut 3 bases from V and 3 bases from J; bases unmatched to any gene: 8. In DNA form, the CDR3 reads TGTGCCAGCAGCGGAGAGACAGGGCGGGACACTGAAGCTTTCTTT. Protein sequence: CASSGETGRDTEAFF. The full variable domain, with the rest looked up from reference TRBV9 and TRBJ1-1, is DSGVTQTPKHLITATGQRVTLRCSPRSGDLSVYWYQQSLDQGLQFLIQYYNGEERAKGNILERFSAQQFPDLHSELNLSSLELGDSALYFCASSGETGRDTEAFFGQGTRLTVV.

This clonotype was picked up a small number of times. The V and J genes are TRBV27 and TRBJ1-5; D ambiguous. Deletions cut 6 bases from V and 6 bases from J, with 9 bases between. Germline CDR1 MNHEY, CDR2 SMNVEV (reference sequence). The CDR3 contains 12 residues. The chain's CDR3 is CASSQMGQPQHF. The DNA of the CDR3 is TGTGCCAGCAGCCAAATGGGTCAGCCCCAGCATTTT.

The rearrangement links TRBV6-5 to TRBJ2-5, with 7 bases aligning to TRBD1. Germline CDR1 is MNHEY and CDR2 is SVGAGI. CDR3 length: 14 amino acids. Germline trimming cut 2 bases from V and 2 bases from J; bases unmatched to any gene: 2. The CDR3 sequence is CASSYGGQQETQYF. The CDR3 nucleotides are TGTGCCAGCAGTTACGGGGGACAGCAAGAGACCCAGTACTTC.

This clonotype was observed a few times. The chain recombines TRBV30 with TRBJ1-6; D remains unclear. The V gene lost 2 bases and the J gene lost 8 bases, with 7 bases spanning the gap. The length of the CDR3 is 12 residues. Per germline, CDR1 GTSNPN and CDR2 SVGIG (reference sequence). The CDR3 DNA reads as TGTGCCTGGAGTTTCGTCCATTCACCCCTCCACTTT. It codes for CAWSFVHSPLHF.

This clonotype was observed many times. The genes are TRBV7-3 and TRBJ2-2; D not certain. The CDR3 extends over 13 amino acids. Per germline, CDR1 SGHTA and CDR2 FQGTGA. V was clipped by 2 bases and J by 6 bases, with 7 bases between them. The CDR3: CASSLDIAGELFF. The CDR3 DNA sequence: TGTGCCAGCAGCTTAGACATCGCCGGGGAGCTGTTTTTT.

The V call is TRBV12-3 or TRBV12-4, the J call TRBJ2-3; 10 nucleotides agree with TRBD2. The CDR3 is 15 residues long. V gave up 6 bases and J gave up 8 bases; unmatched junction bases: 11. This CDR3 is CASSLSGGALPTQYF. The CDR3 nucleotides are TGTGCCAGCAGCCTAAGCGGGGGGGCTCTCCCTACGCAGTATTTT.

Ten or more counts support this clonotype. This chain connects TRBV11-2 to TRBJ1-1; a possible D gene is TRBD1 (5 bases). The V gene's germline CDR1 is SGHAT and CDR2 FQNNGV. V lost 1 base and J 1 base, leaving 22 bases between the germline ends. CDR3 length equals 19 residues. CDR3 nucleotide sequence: TGTGCCAGCAGCTTAGTTCCCGCGCGGGGACGGTTAAAGAACACTGAAGCTTTCTTT. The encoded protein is CASSLVPARGRLKNTEAFF.

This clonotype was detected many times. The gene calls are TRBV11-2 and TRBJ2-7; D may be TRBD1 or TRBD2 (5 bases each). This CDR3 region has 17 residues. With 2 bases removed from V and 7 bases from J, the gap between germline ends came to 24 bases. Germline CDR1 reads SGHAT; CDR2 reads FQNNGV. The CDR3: CASSLPLDEGRGREQYF. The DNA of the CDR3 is TGTGCCAGCAGCTTACCTCTGGACGAAGGACGGGGCAGGGAGCAGTACTTC.

CDR3 in DNA: TGTGCCAGCAGTGGACAGGGGGCAGGCGAGCAGTACGTC. This codes for CASSGQGAGEQYV. This rearrangement joins TRBV2 to TRBJ2-7; 10 bases line up with TRBD1. This CDR3 is 13 amino acids long. Per the germline V gene, CDR1 is SNHLY and CDR2 is FYNNEI. Trimming took 4 bases from V and 6 from J; bases not matched to a gene: 3.

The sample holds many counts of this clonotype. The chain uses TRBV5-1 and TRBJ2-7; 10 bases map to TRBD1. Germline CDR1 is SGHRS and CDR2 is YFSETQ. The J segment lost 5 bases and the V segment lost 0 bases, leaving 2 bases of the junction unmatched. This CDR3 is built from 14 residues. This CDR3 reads CASSLGQGADEQYV. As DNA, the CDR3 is TGCGCCAGCAGCTTGGGACAGGGGGCAGACGAGCAGTACGTC.